This passage covers 11 T cell receptor beta chains from one sample sequenced in a study of early T cells in non-severe SARS-CoV-2 infection. TCRdb independently ran MiXCR on the 5' RACE reads; one entry per CDR3 protein. The sample records about 88,000 distinct CDR3 sequences, 15% being singletons. The material sequenced was whole blood. These receptors were taken from an adult who was a healthcare worker with PCR-confirmed SARS-CoV-2 infection or an uninfected control (not recorded which).

The table lists this clonotype with a few counts. The V and J genes are TRBV12-3 or TRBV12-4 and TRBJ2-1; D remains unclear. CDR3 length equals 15 residues. Trimming took 6 bases from V and 4 from J, leaving 16 bases between them. CDR3 in DNA: TGTGCCAGCAGGATTGACCGTATTAATTACAATGAGCAGTTCTTC. As protein: CASRIDRINYNEQFF.

This clonotype appeared a few times. V gene TRBV15 combines with J gene TRBJ2-1; the match to TRBD1 covers 11 bases. The CDR3 loop spans 15 amino acids. Trimming took 0 bases from V and 10 from J; bases not matched to a gene: 5. Germline V gene sequence: CDR1 LNHNV, CDR2 YYDKDF (reference sequence). The CDR3 loop is CATSRDGTGGEEQFF. CDR3 nucleotides: TGTGCCACCAGCAGAGACGGGACAGGGGGTGAAGAGCAGTTCTTC.

J is TRBJ2-3 and V is TRBV6-6; no clear D gene. The CDR3 is made up of 12 amino acids. Germline values: CDR1 MNHNY, CDR2 SVGAGI (reference sequence). The V end was cut by 8 bases, the J end by 3 bases, with 9 bases between. Here the CDR3 DNA reads TGTGCCAGCGGCCGATCGACAGATACGCAGTATTTT. This encodes CASGRSTDTQYF.

A single count supports this clonotype. This sequence joins TRBV15 and TRBJ1-3; D remains unclear. The CDR3 length is 13 residues. The V end was cut by 5 bases, the J end by 8 bases, with 13 bases between. Germline lookup yields CDR1 LNHNV and CDR2 YYDKDF (reference sequence). The DNA of the CDR3 is TGTGCCACCAGCGGATCTAATCGAGACACCATATATTTT. Protein sequence: CATSGSNRDTIYF. The variable domain in full, completed from reference TRBV15 and TRBJ1-3, reads DAMVIQNPRYQVTQFGKPVTLSCSQTLNHNVMYWYQQKSSQAPKLLFHYYDKDFNNEADTPDNFQSRRPNTSFCFLDIRSPGLGDTAMYLCATSGSNRDTIYFGEGSWLTVV.

The rearrangement uses TRBV28 and TRBJ1-2, with a possible D match to TRBD1 (6 bases). V was shortened by 6 bases and J by 4 bases, with 12 bases between the two germline ends. CDR3 length: 13 amino acids. Germline CDR1 MDHEN, CDR2 SYDVKM. The CDR3 coding sequence is TGTGCCAGCAGCAGGACAGAGAGCTATGGCTACACCTTC. Protein sequence: CASSRTESYGYTF.

This clonotype was detected many times. This chain uses TRBV12-3 or TRBV12-4 with TRBJ2-2; TRBD1 matches 9 bases. V was pared by 6 bases and J by 7 bases, with 9 bases of the junction left unmatched. The CDR3 totals 15 residues. The CDR3 spells CASSRPGQGNGELFF. CDR3 nucleotide sequence: TGTGCCAGCAGCAGACCGGGACAGGGAAACGGGGAGCTGTTTTTT.

The chain carries TRBV27 and TRBJ2-3; 9 bases match TRBD2. There are 15 residues in the CDR3. With 2 bases clipped from V and 6 bases from J, the junction kept 6 bases outside the gene matches. Germline assignment: CDR1 MNHEY and CDR2 SMNVEV (reference sequence). The CDR3 DNA is TGTGCCAGCAGTTTAGCGGGAGGGGGGGGCGATACGCAGTATTTT. Protein product: CASSLAGGGGDTQYF.

V and J are TRBV5-4 and TRBJ2-5; D perhaps matches TRBD1 (7 bases). Looked up from germline, CDR1 is SGHNT and CDR2 is YYREEE (reference sequence). CDR3 length: 13 residues. With 3 bases removed from V and 5 bases from J, the gap between germline ends came to 11 bases. For the CDR3, the DNA is TGTGCCAGCAGCTCGACAGGGAGGGAGACCCAGTACTTC. Translated, it gives CASSSTGRETQYF.

A few counts support this clonotype. CDR3 residues: CASSLSREYGYTF. The CDR3 DNA sequence: TGTGCCAGCAGTTTAAGCAGGGAGTATGGCTACACCTTC. V gene TRBV27 combines with J gene TRBJ1-2; tentatively, D is TRBD1 (5 bases). V was clipped by 2 bases and J by 5 bases, with 9 bases between them. Germline CDR1 is MNHEY and CDR2 is SMNVEV (reference sequence). The CDR3 runs 13 residues.

This clonotype has more than one count but fewer than ten. This chain links TRBV20-1 with TRBJ2-7; 9 nucleotides line up with TRBD2. In germline, CDR1 is DFQATT, CDR2 SNEGSKA (reference sequence). The CDR3 has 13 residues. V shed 6 bases, J shed 8 bases, and the junction held 11 bases outside the gene matches. The CDR3 coding sequence is TGCAGTGCCCGCGGGAGGGCCGATTTCCAGCAGTACTTC. This translates into CSARGRADFQQYF.

This clonotype has at least ten counts. The chain has TRBV7-6 and TRBJ2-3; 15 bases map to TRBD2. This CDR3 has 18 amino acids. J lost 2 bases, V lost 3 bases, and 6 bases had no gene match. Germline CDR1 SGHVS, CDR2 FNYEAQ. In nucleotides, the CDR3 is TGTGCCAGCAGCTTGAGGACTAGCGGGAGGGCCCCCACAGATACGCAGTATTTT. Its translation: CASSLRTSGRAPTDTQYF.